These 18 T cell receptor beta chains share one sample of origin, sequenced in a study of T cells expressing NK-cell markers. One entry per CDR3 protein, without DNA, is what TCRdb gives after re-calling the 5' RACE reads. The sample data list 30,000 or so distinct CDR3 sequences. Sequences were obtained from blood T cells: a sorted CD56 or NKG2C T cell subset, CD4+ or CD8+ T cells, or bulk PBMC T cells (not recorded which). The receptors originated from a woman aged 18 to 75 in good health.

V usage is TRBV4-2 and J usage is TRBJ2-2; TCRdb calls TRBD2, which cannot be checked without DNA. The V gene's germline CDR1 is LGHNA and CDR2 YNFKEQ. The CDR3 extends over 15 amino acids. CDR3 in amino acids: CASSQVKSEGGELFF.

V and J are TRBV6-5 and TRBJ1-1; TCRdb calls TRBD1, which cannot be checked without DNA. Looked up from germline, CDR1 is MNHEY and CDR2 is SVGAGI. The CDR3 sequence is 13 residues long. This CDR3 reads CASSYDRGTEAFF.

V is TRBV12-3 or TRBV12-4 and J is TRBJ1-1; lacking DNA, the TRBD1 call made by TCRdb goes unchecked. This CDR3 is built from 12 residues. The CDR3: CASRTGIPEAFF.

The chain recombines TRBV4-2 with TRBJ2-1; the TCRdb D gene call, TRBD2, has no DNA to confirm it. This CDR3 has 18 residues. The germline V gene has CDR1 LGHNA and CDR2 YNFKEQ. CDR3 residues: CASSQDFLAGGFYNEQFF.

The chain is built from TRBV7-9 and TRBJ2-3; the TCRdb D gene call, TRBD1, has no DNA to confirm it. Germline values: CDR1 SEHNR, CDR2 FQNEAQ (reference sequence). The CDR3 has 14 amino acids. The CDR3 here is CASSNRDRGNTQYF.

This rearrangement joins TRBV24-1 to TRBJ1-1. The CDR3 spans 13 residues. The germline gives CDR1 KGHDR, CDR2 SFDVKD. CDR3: CATSDSDGTEAFF.

The CDR3 here is CASSWGLAGGPLVF. This chain joins TRBV28 and TRBJ2-1; TCRdb designates TRBD2, a call that cannot be tested without DNA. Germline-derived CDR1 and CDR2 are MDHEN and SYDVKM. The CDR3 runs to 14 residues.

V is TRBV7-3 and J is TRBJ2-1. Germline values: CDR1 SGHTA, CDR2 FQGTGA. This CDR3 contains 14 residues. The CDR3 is CASSPYGDGNEQFF.

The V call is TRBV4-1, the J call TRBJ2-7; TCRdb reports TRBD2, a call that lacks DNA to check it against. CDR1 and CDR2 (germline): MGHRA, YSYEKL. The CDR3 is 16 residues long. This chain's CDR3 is CASSQEDYRASYEQYF.

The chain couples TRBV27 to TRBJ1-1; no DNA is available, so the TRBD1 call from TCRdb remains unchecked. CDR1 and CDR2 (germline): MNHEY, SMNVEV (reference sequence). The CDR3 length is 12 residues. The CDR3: CASREGGTEAFF.

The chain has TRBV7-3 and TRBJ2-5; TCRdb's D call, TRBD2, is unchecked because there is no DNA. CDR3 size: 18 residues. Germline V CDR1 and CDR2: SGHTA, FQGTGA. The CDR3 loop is CASSARALAGAVQETQYF.

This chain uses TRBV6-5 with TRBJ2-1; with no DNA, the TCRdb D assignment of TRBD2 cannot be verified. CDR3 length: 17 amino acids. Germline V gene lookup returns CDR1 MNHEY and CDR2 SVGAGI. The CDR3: CASSYSTSGGRYNEQFF.

The CDR3 sequence: CASSEASGSSNEQFF. The chain uses TRBV6-1 and TRBJ2-1; the D gene TCRdb calls, TRBD2, cannot be checked with no DNA. Per germline, CDR1 MNHNS and CDR2 SASEGT. This CDR3 contains 15 residues.

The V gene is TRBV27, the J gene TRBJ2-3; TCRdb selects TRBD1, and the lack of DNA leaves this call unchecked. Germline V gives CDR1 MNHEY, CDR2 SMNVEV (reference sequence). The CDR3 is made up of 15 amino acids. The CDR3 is CASRSLGGATDTQYF.

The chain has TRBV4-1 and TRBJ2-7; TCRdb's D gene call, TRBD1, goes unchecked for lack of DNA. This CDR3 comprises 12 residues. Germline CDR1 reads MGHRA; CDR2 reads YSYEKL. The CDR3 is CASSQPGAEQYF.

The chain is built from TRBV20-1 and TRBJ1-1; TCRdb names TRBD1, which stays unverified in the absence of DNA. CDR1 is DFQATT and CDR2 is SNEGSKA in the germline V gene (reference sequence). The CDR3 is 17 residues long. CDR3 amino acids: CSAPTSQGQLWNTEAFF.

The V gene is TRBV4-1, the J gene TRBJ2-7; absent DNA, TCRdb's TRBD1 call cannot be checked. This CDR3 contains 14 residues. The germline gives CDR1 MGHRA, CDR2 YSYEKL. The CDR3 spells CASRPPGRPYEQYF.

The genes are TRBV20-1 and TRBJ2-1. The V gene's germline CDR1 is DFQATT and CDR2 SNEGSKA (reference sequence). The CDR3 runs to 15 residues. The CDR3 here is CSARDPSGLYNEQFF.